This T cell receptor beta chain stems from a study of CD8 T cells in ankylosing spondylitis (dated by TCRdb to between 2016 and 2019). Background for the entire study: To find TCR variants linked to disease, the study profiled T cell receptor beta repertoires in ankylosing spondylitis patients and healthy donors. The whole study cohort included under 140 healthy donors and about two dozen ankylosing spondylitis patients. Peripheral blood samples were taken, and synovial fluid was additionally collected from ankylosing spondylitis patients.

Concerning this clonotype: The antigen it recognizes is unknown. One base away there is no much larger clone; base qualities are not given.

From the germline V gene, CDR1 is SGHTS and CDR2 is YDEGEE. The CDR3 spans 15 residues, from the cysteine through the phenylalanine. Only the CDR3 DNA stays, 45 bases, in frame from base 1. Trimming takes 0 bases off V and 3 bases off J; junction bases not matched to a gene: 6. What the authors observed across the whole study: A CD8+ phenotype was shown by the disease-linked clones, which were found at relatively low frequencies in peripheral blood. Some TCR beta motif variants had previously been reported in synovial fluid and blood of reactive arthritis patients, which suggested common disease-initiation mechanisms. The disease-linked clones were reported to be significantly enriched in matched synovial fluid samples from ankylosing spondylitis patients. Blood from ankylosing spondylitis patients appeared to be characterized by a TCR beta motif made up of under ten highly homologous amino acid variants.

The sequencing machine was an Illumina HiSeq 2500. TCR beta libraries were prepared by quantitative 5'-RACE with molecular barcodes. The paper's processing steps were these. To identify disease-linked TCR variants, a new computational method was used, one built on a probabilistic model of VDJ rearrangement. TCRdb reprocessing: public reads trimmed at Q25 with fastp, clones called with MiXCR, in-frame beta chains kept. Identical CDR3 proteins give one entry, which carries the most common genes and DNA. The authors' filters were not applied to this entry. This sample holds approximately 300,000 distinct CDR3 sequences; roughly 8% were observed only once. More than 12% of the sample is taken by the ten largest.

Rearrangement joined TRBV5-8 to TRBJ2-7; a stretch of 7 junction bases matches TRBD1. This TCR was recovered from a male donor with ankylosing spondylitis. Sequences were obtained from blood, either unsorted or a sorted T cell fraction (not recorded which). The DNA reads TGTGCCAGCAGCTTGGGGGGACAGCCATTCTACGAGCAGTACTTC. Translation gives CASSLGGQPFYEQYF.